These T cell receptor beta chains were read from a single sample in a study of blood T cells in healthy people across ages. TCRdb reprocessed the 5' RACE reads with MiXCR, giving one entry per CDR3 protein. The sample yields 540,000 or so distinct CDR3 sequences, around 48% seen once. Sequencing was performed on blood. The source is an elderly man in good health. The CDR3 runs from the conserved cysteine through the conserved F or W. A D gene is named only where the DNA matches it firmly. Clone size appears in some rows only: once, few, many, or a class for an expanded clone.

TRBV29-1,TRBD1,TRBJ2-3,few,TGCAGCGTTGGCCGGACAGGGGCCTCGAGTACGCAGTATTTT,CSVGRTGASSTQYF
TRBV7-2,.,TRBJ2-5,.,TGTGCCAGCAGCGCCCACACTAGGGAGACCCAGTACTTC,CASSAHTRETQYF
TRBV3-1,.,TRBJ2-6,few,TGTGCCAGCAGCCAGCAAGGGGGTACCGGGGCCAACGTCCTGACTTTC,CASSQQGGTGANVLTF
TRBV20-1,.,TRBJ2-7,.,TGCAGTGCTAACCGACCAGGGGACGACTCCTACGAGCAGTACTTC,CSANRPGDDSYEQYF
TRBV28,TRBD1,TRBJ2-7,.,TGTGCCAGCAGGACCGGGACAGGGGCTCGCGAGCAGTACTTC,CASRTGTGAREQYF
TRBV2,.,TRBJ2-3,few,TGTGCCAGCAGTGAAGGAATAAGGGGCACAGATACGCAGTATTTT,CASSEGIRGTDTQYF
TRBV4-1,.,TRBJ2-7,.,TGCGCCAGCAGCCAAGATTGGGGGGACAAAACCTACGAGCAGTACTTC,CASSQDWGDKTYEQYF
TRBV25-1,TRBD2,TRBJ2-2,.,TGTGCCAGCAGCCGGACTAGCGGGAGGGCCACCGGGGAGCTGTTTTTT,CASSRTSGRATGELFF
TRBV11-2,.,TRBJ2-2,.,TGTGCCAGCAGCTTACCCCTGGATGGCAGGAGATCCCCGAACACCGGGGAGCTGTTTTTT,CASSLPLDGRRSPNTGELFF
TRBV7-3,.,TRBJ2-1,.,TGTGCCAGCAGCTCCCGGGTCCACAATGAGCAGTTCTTC,CASSSRVHNEQFF
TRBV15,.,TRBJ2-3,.,TGTGCCACCAGCAGAGACCGGGCTCAGAGGGATACGCAGTATTTT,CATSRDRAQRDTQYF
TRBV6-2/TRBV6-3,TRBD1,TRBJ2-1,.,TGTGCCAGCAGAAACGGGGGAGGGACAGGGGGCAGAAATGAGCAGTTCTTC,CASRNGGGTGGRNEQFF
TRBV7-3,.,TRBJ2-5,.,TGTGCCAGCAGCTCCCTAGGGGGACGCTCGGAGACCCAGTACTTC,CASSSLGGRSETQYF
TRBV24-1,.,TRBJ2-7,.,TGTGCCACCAGTGATTCAACTTCCTACGAGCAGTACTTC,CATSDSTSYEQYF
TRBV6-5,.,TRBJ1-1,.,TGTGCCGGCAGTTATAGGCCAGGAATGAACACTGAAGCTTTCTTT,CAGSYRPGMNTEAFF
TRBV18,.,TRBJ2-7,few,TGTGCCACCATGATTGGGGCAGGGGGACTCTACGAGCAGTACTTC,CATMIGAGGLYEQYF
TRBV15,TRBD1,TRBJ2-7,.,TGTGCCACCAGCAGAGGAGGGGACAGTTCCTACGAGCAGTACTTC,CATSRGGDSSYEQYF
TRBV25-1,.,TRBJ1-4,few,TGTGCCAGCAGTGAATCTGGGTCGGGTAATGAAAAACTGTTTTTT,CASSESGSGNEKLFF
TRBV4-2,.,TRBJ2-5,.,TGTGCCAGCAGCCGAGCTAAGCTAGGGGAAGAGACCCAGTACTTC,CASSRAKLGEETQYF
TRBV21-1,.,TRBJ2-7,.,TGTGCCAGCAGCGTCCGGGACAGGGGCCAATACGAGCAGTACTTC,CASSVRDRGQYEQYF
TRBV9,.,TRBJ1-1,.,TGTGCCAGCAGCCCCCATGGGTCTGAAGCTTTCTTT,CASSPHGSEAFF
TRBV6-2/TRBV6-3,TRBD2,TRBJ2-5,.,TGTGCCAGCAGTTGGCCCAGCGGGAGTCTCGGGAATGAGCAGTACTTC,CASSWPSGSLGNEQYF
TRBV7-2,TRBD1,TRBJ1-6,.,TGTGCCAGCAACTCGGGACAGCTTTCCTCACCCCTCCACTTT,CASNSGQLSSPLHF
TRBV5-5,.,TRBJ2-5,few,TGTGCCAGCAGCTTTGGAGGCACAGGGATGGAGACCCAGTACTTC,CASSFGGTGMETQYF
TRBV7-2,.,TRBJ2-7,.,TGTGCCAGCAGCTTAATCCGGGTTCGGTACGTGCAGTACTTC,CASSLIRVRYVQYF
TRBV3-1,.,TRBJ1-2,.,TGTGCCAGCAGCCAGAGTCCCCCAAACTATGGCTACACCTTC,CASSQSPPNYGYTF
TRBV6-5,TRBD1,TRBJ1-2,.,TGTGCCAGCAGTCGCTACGACAGGGTCGGAGATGGCTACACCTTC,CASSRYDRVGDGYTF
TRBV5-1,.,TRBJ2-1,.,TGCGCCAGCAGCCTGGACGGGATCTACAATGAGCAGTTCTTC,CASSLDGIYNEQFF
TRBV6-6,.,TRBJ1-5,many,TGTGCCAGCAGTCGGGACGCTACGGGTAATCAGCCCCAGCATTTT,CASSRDATGNQPQHF
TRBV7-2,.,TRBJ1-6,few,TGTGCCAGCAGCGGGGACCTTAATTCACCCCTCCACTTT,CASSGDLNSPLHF
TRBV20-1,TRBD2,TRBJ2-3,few,TGCAGTGCTAGGGGGCATGGGACTAGCGTTCAGGGAGATACGCAGTATTTT,CSARGHGTSVQGDTQYF
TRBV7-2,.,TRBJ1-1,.,TGTGCCAGCAGCTTCCGACTTGCCACTGAAGCTTTCTTT,CASSFRLATEAFF
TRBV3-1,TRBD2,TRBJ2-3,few,TGTGCCAGCAGCCAAGAAACGTCGTCTAGCGGGGGCCCTCAAGATACGCAGTATTTT,CASSQETSSSGGPQDTQYF
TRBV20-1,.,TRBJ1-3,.,TGCAGTGCCCTTATCGGAGGGGTCGCTGGAAACACCATATATTTT,CSALIGGVAGNTIYF
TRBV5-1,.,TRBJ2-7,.,TGCGCCAGCAGCTCAACGACTAGCTCCTACGAGCAGTACTTC,CASSSTTSSYEQYF
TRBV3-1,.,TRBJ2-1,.,TGTGCCAGCAGCCAAGGTCAGGGCCCCCACAATGAGCAGTTCTTC,CASSQGQGPHNEQFF
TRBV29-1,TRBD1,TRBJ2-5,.,TGCAGCGTTCGCTCAACAGGGGCTATCCAAGAGACCCAGTACTTC,CSVRSTGAIQETQYF
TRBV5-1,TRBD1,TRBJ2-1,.,TGCGCCAGCGGCATACAGGGGACGGACTACAATGAGCAGTTCTTC,CASGIQGTDYNEQFF
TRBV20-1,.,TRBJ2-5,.,TGCAGTGGCCTAAGAGGGAAGGGATACAATGAGCAGTACTTC,CSGLRGKGYNEQYF
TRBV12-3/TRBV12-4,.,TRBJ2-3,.,TGTGCCAGCAGCCCCAGAGTGAGCACAGATACGCAGTATTTT,CASSPRVSTDTQYF
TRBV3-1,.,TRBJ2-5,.,TGTGCCAGCAGATCAAGCGGGCACAGCGGGGAGACCCAGTACTTC,CASRSSGHSGETQYF
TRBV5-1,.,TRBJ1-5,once,TGCGCCAGCAGCAAAAATTGGGGTCAGCCCCAGCATTTT,CASSKNWGQPQHF
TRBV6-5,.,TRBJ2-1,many,TGTGCCAGCAGGGCCTATGAGAGCGGACACAATGAGCAGTTCTTC,CASRAYESGHNEQFF
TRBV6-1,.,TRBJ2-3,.,TGTGCCACATTGACAGTGACCACAGATACGCAGTATTTT,CATLTVTTDTQYF
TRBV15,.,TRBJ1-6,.,TGTGCCACCAGCAGAGCCGGGACACCTAATTCACCCCTCCACTTT,CATSRAGTPNSPLHF
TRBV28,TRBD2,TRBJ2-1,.,TGTGCCAGCAAATTTGGGACTAGCGGGTACAATGAGCAGTTCTTC,CASKFGTSGYNEQFF
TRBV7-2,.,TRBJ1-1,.,TGTGCCAGCAGCCCGCGGGGGGGTGAAGCTTTCTTT,CASSPRGGEAFF
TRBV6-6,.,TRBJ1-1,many,TGTGCCAGCAGTTACCGGAGTTTCACTGAAGCTTTCTTT,CASSYRSFTEAFF
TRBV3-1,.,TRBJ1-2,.,TGTGCCAGCAGCCTTCTCGTTGGGACCGACGGCTACACCTTC,CASSLLVGTDGYTF
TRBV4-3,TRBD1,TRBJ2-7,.,TGCGCCAGCAGCCACCGGGACAGGGGACCCTACGAGCAGTACTTC,CASSHRDRGPYEQYF
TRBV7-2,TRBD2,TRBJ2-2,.,TGTGCCAGCAGCCGGGGGACTAGCGGCACCGGGGAGCTGTTTTTT,CASSRGTSGTGELFF
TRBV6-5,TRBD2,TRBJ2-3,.,TGTGCCAGCAGGAGCGGGAGATGGGGAGATACGCAGTATTTT,CASRSGRWGDTQYF
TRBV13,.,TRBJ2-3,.,TGTGCCAGCAGCTCAGTAGGCGGAGATACGCAGTATTTT,CASSSVGGDTQYF
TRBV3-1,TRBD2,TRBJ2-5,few,TGTGCCAGCAGCCCTCAAGCGGGACTAGCGGGAGAGACCCAGTACTTC,CASSPQAGLAGETQYF
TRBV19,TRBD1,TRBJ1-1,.,TGTGCCAGTAGGCCGGCAGGGGGCGCTTTCACTGAAGCTTTCTTT,CASRPAGGAFTEAFF